This T cell receptor beta chain is from a study of shared clonotypes between healthy human individuals. Assay execution took place at the deep level. TCRdb keeps only in-frame clones here, not all; method: immunoSEQ multiplex PCR. The table records approximately 1.5 million clones, 98% of them present only once. None of the donors, who were healthy HIV-negative adults, had recently had acute infections or vaccinations. Regarding this clone: Within the sample, other DNA sequences also encode this same CDR3.

Germline V lookup: CDR1 MNHEY, CDR2 SVGAGI. CDR3 size: 12 residues. V was pared by 6 bases and J by 1 base, with 4 bases between. Sequencing was done on a sample of naive CD4+ T cells sorted from blood. This sample's subset: CD45RA+ positively selected. This chain uses TRBV6-5 with TRBJ1-5; the D is unclear. This TCR was recovered from a man aged 25 to 40 in good health. Here the CDR3 DNA reads TGTGCCAGCAGGGGGAGCAATCAGCCCCAGCATTTT. It codes for CASRGSNQPQHF.